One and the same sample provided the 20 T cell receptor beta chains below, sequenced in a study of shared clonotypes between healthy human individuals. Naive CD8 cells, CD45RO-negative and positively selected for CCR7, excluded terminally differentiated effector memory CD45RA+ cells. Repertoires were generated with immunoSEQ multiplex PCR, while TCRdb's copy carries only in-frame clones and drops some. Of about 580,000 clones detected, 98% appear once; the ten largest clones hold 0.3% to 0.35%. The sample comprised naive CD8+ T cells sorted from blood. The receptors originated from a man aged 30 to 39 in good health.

CDR3 loop: CASSLDRIHGRDEQYF. The CDR3 bases are TGTGCCAGCAGCTTGGACAGGATACACGGCCGGGACGAGCAGTACTTC. This chain connects TRBV9 to TRBJ2-7, with TRBD1 identical over 7 bases. The CDR3 has 16 residues. The ends lost 4 bases at V and 5 bases at J; junction bases unmatched: 15. CDR1 and CDR2 (germline): SGDLS, YYNGEE.

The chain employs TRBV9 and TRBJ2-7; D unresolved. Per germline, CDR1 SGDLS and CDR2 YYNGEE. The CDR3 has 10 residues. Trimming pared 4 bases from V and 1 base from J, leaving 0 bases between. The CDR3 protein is CASSSYEQYF. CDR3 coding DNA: TGTGCCAGCAGCTCCTACGAGCAGTACTTC.

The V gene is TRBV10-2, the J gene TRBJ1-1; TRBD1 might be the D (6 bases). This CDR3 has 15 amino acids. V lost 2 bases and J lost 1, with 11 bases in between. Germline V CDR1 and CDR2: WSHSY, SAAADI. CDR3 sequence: CASSEMGGGNTEAFF. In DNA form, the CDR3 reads TGCGCCAGCAGTGAGATGGGGGGCGGGAACACTGAAGCTTTCTTT.

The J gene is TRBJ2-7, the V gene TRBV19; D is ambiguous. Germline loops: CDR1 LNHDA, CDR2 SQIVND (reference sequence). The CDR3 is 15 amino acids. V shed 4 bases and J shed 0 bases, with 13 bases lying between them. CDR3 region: CASSRLGGSSYEQYF. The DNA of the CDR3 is TGTGCCAGTAGTAGGCTAGGCGGTAGCTCCTACGAGCAGTACTTC.

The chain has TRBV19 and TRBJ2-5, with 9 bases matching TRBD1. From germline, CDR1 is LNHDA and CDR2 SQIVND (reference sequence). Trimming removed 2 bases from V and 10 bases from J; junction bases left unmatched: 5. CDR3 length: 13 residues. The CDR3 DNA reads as TGTGCCAGTAGTATATGGGGGGACAGGGACCAGTACTTC. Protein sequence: CASSIWGDRDQYF.

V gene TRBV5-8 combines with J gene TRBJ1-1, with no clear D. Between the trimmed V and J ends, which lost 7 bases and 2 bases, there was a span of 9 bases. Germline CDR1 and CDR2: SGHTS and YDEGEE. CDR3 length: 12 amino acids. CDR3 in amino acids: CASGLLNTEAFF. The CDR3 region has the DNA TGTGCCAGCGGCCTACTAAACACTGAAGCTTTCTTT.

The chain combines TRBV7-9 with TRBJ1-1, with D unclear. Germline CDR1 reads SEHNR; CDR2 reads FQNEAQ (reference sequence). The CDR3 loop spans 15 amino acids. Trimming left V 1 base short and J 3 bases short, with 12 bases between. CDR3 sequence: CASSLEASGDTEAFF. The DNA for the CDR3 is TGTGCCAGCAGCTTAGAGGCAAGCGGGGACACTGAAGCTTTCTTT.

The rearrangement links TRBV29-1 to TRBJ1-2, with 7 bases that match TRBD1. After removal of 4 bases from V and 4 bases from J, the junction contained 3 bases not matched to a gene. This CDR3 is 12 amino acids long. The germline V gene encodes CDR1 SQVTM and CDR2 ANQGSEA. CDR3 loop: CSVVGQPYGYTF. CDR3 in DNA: TGCAGCGTTGTGGGACAGCCCTATGGCTACACCTTC.

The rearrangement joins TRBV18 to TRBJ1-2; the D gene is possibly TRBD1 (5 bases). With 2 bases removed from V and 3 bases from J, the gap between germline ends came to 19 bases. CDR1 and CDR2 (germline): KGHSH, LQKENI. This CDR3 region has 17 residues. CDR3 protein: CASSPSGGAIVDYGYTF. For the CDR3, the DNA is TGTGCCAGCTCACCATCCGGCGGGGCGATAGTGGACTATGGCTACACCTTC.

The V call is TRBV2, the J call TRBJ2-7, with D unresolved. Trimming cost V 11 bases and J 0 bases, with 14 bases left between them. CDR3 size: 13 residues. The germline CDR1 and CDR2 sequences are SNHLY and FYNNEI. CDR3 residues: CAFLDGSSYEQYF. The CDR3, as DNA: TGTGCCTTTCTGGACGGCAGCTCCTACGAGCAGTACTTC.

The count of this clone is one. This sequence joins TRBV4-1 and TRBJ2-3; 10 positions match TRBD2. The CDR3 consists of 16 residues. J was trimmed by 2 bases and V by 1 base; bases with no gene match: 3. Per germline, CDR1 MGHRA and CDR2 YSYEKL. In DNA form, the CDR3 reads TGCGCCAGCAGCCAAGGGACTAGCGGATTCACAGATACGCAGTATTTT. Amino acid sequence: CASSQGTSGFTDTQYF.

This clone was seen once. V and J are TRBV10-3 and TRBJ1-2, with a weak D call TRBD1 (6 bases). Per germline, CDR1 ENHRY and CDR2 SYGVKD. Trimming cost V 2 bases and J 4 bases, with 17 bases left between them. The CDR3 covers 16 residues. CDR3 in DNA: TGTGCCATCAGTGAGGAGCCCGGGACAAGTCCCTATGGCTACACCTTC. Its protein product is CAISEEPGTSPYGYTF.

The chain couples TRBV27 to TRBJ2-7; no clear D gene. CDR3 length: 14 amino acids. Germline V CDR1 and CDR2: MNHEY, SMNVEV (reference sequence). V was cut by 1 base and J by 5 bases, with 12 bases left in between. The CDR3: CASSLFMGFDEQYF. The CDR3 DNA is TGTGCCAGCAGTTTATTTATGGGATTCGACGAGCAGTACTTC.

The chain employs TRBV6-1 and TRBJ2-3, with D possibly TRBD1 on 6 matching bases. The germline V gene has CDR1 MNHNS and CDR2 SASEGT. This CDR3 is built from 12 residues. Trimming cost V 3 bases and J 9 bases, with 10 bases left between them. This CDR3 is CASSDPGATQYF. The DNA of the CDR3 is TGTGCCAGCAGTGACCCAGGGGCCACGCAGTATTTT.

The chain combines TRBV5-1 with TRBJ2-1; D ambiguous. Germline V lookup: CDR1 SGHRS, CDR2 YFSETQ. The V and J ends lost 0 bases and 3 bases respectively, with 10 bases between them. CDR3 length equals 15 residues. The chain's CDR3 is CASSLAVNLYNEQFF. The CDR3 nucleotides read TGCGCCAGCAGCTTGGCGGTCAACCTCTACAATGAGCAGTTCTTC. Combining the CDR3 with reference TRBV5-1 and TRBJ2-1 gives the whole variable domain KAGVTQTPRYLIKTRGQQVTLSCSPISGHRSVSWYQQTPGQGLQFLFEYFSETQRNKGNFPGRFSGRQFSNSRSEMNVSTLELGDSALYLCASSLAVNLYNEQFFGPGTRLTVL.

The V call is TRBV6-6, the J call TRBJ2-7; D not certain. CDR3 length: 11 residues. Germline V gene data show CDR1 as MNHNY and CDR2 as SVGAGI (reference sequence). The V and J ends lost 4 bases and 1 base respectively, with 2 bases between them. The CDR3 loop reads CASSFSYEQYF. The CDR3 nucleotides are TGTGCCAGCAGTTTTTCCTACGAGCAGTACTTC.

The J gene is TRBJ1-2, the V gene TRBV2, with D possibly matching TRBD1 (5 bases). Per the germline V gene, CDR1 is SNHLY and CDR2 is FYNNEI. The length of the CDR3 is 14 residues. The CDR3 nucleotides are TGTGGGCCCGTGGGGGAGTCCCTTAACTATGGCTACACCTTC. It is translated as CGPVGESLNYGYTF.

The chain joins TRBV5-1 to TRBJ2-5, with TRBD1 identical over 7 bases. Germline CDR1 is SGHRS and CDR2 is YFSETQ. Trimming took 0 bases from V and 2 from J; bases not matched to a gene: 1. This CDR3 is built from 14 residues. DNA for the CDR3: TGCGCCAGCAGCTTGGAGGGACAGCAAGAGACCCAGTACTTC. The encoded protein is CASSLEGQQETQYF. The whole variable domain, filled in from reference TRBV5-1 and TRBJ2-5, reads KAGVTQTPRYLIKTRGQQVTLSCSPISGHRSVSWYQQTPGQGLQFLFEYFSETQRNKGNFPGRFSGRQFSNSRSEMNVSTLELGDSALYLCASSLEGQQETQYFGPGTRLLVL.

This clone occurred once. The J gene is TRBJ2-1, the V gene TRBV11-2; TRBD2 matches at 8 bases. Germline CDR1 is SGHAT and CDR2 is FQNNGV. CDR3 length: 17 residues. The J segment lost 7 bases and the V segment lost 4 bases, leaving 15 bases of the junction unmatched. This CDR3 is CASSSPLQTGGVNEQFF. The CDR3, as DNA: TGTGCCAGCAGCTCCCCCCTCCAGACGGGAGGGGTAAATGAGCAGTTCTTC.

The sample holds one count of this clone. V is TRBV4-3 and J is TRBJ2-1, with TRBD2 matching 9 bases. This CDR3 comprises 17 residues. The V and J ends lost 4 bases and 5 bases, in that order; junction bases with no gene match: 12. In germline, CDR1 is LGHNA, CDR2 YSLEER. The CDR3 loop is CASSPDGGIAGDNEQFF. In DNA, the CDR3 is TGCGCCAGCAGCCCAGATGGTGGAATAGCGGGAGACAATGAGCAGTTCTTC.